This passage covers 16 T cell receptor beta chains from one sample sequenced in a study of beta chain features in type 1 diabetes. Study conclusions and caveats: Type 1 diabetes patients had moderately but significantly shorter TCRB CDR3s in all four CD4+ subsets.

No antigen has been assigned to these receptors. Reverse transcribing all isolated RNA meant expressed TCRB transcripts were sequenced. Assay used: immunoSEQ multiplex PCR; TCRdb lists only in-frame clones, some missing. The sample lists about 160,000 clones, about 9% occurring once. Sequenced input: central memory CD4+ T cells from blood. These receptor sequences come from a woman aged 18-29 years with type 1 diabetes.

This clone was seen a handful of times. The chain carries TRBV7-9 and TRBJ1-4, with D perhaps matching TRBD1 (6 bases). Deletions cut 10 bases from V and 8 bases from J, with 20 bases between. The germline V gene encodes CDR1 SEHNR and CDR2 FQNEAQ (reference sequence). The CDR3 runs to 14 residues. The CDR3 protein is CATSSGASEEKLFF. The CDR3 DNA follows: TGTGCCACCTCCTCAGGGGCGAGTGAGGAAAAACTGTTTTTT. Using reference TRBV7-9 and TRBJ1-4 for the parts outside the CDR3, the full variable domain is DTGVSQNPRHKITKRGQNVTFRCDPISEHNRLYWYRQTLGQGPEFLTYFQNEAQLEKSRLLSDRFSAERPKGSFSTLEIQRTEQGDSAMYLCATSSGASEEKLFFGSGTQLSVL.

The table lists this clone with a few counts. The V gene is TRBV4-3, the J gene TRBJ1-3, with TRBD1 matching 11 bases. The CDR3 loop spans 14 amino acids. Germline assignment: CDR1 LGHNA and CDR2 YSLEER. The V gene end was trimmed by 3 bases and the J gene end by 9 bases; junction bases not matched to a gene: 4. CDR3 amino acids: CASSQDRGQSTIYF. CDR3 coding DNA: TGCGCCAGCAGCCAGGACAGGGGGCAATCCACCATATATTTT.

The chain links TRBV7-2 to TRBJ2-5; D gene uncertain. The CDR3 runs to 15 residues. CDR1 is SGHTA, CDR2 FQGNSA, per germline. Between the trimmed V and J ends, which lost 5 bases and 1 base, there was a span of 14 bases. The CDR3 loop is CASSPGTHRQETQYF. The CDR3 nucleotides are TGTGCCAGCAGCCCAGGCACCCACCGCCAAGAGACCCAGTACTTC.

In this sample, this clone turned up a few times. The rearrangement joins TRBV4-3 to TRBJ2-7; TRBD1 agrees at 7 bases. CDR3 size: 17 residues. J gave up 5 bases and V 0 bases, and 13 bases lay outside the gene matches. The germline V gene encodes CDR1 LGHNA and CDR2 YSLEER. The CDR3 region has the DNA TGCGCCAGCAGCCAAGATCGAAGTTTCGGGACAGTGGACGAGCAGTACTTC. As protein: CASSQDRSFGTVDEQYF.

There are a few counts of this clone. The chain uses TRBV10-3 and TRBJ2-4; TRBD1 matches 12 bases. The CDR3 contains 15 residues. The V gene end was trimmed by 6 bases and the J gene end by 8 bases; junction bases not matched to a gene: 8. The germline CDR1 and CDR2 sequences are ENHRY and SYGVKD. CDR3 sequence (DNA): TGTGCCATCAGGCCGGGACAGGGGGCGCGGGACATTCAGTACTTC. This translates into CAIRPGQGARDIQYF.

Only a few counts were recorded for this clone. Within the sample, other DNA sequences also encode this same CDR3. The chain carries TRBV29-1 and TRBJ1-4; 8 bases are shared with TRBD1. CDR1 is SQVTM and CDR2 is ANQGSEA in the germline V gene. The CDR3 is 13 amino acids. V lost 6 bases and J lost 0; bases outside the gene matches: 0. Here the CDR3 reads CSVTGATNEKLFF. The CDR3, as DNA: TGCAGCGTGACAGGGGCAACTAATGAAAAACTGTTTTTT.

The genes are TRBV19 and TRBJ1-2, with D possibly matching TRBD1 (6 bases). The CDR3 spans 13 residues. With 7 bases removed from V and 14 bases from J, the gap between germline ends came to 23 bases. From germline, CDR1 is LNHDA and CDR2 SQIVND (reference sequence). CDR3 DNA: TGTGCCAGTACCCACGAACCCGGACAGCCGTGGACCTTC. Protein sequence: CASTHEPGQPWTF.

This chain uses TRBV29-1 with TRBJ1-5; D not certain. The V end lost 5 bases, the J end lost 9 bases, and 17 bases lay between the germline ends. Germline V gene data show CDR1 as SQVTM and CDR2 as ANQGSEA. The CDR3 length is 13 residues. CDR3 region: CSVQMGRLGPQHF. In DNA, the CDR3 is TGCAGCGTTCAGATGGGGAGGCTAGGGCCCCAGCATTTT. Full variable domain (missing parts from reference TRBV29-1 and TRBJ1-5): SAVISQKPSRDICQRGTSLTIQCQVDSQVTMMFWYRQQPGQSLTLIATANQGSEATYESGFVIDKFPISRPNLTFSTLTVSNMSPEDSSIYLCSVQMGRLGPQHFGDGTRLSIL.

This clone was seen many times. V is TRBV15 and J is TRBJ2-1, with TRBD2 identical over 10 bases. CDR1 is LNHNV and CDR2 is YYDKDF in the germline V gene (reference sequence). The CDR3 runs to 16 residues. Trimming took 1 base from V and 10 from J; bases not matched to a gene: 10. CDR3 nucleotide sequence: TGTGCCACCAGCAGAGCCGTGCTAGCGGGAGTTGGGGAGCAGTTCTTC. This sequence encodes CATSRAVLAGVGEQFF.

There are a few counts of this clone. This chain links TRBV5-4 with TRBJ1-2; tentative D call: TRBD1 (6 bases). CDR3 length: 15 amino acids. V shed 3 bases and J shed 1 base, with 13 bases lying between them. Germline values: CDR1 SGHNT, CDR2 YYREEE (reference sequence). CDR3 region: CASSSLTGYNYGYTF. The DNA of the CDR3 is TGTGCCAGCAGCTCGTTAACAGGGTATAACTATGGCTACACCTTC. The full variable domain, in which reference TRBV5-4 and TRBJ1-2 provide the parts outside the CDR3, is ETGVTQSPTHLIKTRGQQVTLRCSSQSGHNTVSWYQQALGQGPQFIFQYYREEENGRGNFPPRFSGLQFPNYSSELNVNALELDDSALYLCASSSLTGYNYGYTFGSGTRLTVV.

V and J are TRBV27 and TRBJ2-7; 9 bases agree with TRBD2. The CDR3 totals 15 residues. Germline V CDR1 and CDR2: MNHEY, SMNVEV (reference sequence). J gave up 4 bases and V 5 bases, and 9 bases lay outside the gene matches. CDR3 sequence: CASSPPGLARYEQYF. CDR3 nucleotides: TGTGCCAGCAGTCCCCCGGGACTAGCACGGTACGAGCAGTACTTC.

The genes are TRBV18 and TRBJ1-1; no definite D call. In germline, CDR1 is KGHSH, CDR2 LQKENI. This CDR3 has 16 residues. Trimming removed 0 bases at V and 0 bases at J, with 11 bases between. CDR3: CASSPPSLGVNTEAFF. The CDR3 nucleotides read TGTGCCAGCTCACCACCTTCTTTAGGAGTGAACACTGAAGCTTTCTTT.

J is TRBJ2-1 and V is TRBV7-2, with TRBD1 as a possible D gene (6 bases). Germline CDR1 and CDR2: SGHTA and FQGNSA. Deletions cut 2 bases from V and 2 bases from J, with 10 bases between. The CDR3 is 15 amino acids. Written as DNA, the CDR3 is TGTGCCAGCAGCTTAAGGGGGATAGCCTACAATGAGCAGTTCTTC. Encoded protein: CASSLRGIAYNEQFF.

This clone was observed a handful of times. This rearrangement joins TRBV6-6 to TRBJ2-1; a possible D gene is TRBD2 (6 bases). Trimming stripped 6 bases from V and 14 bases from J, with 14 bases between. Germline CDR1 reads MNHNY; CDR2 reads SVGAGI (reference sequence). The CDR3 has 11 amino acids. In DNA, the CDR3 is TGTGCCAGCAGGACTAGTCTTGTAGAGTTCTTC. It is translated as CASRTSLVEFF.

This clone has more than one count but fewer than ten. The V and J genes are TRBV14 and TRBJ1-1; D gene uncertain. V was pared by 3 bases and J by 0 bases, with 5 bases between. The germline V gene has CDR1 SGHDN and CDR2 FVKESK. The CDR3 runs 13 residues. The CDR3 nucleotides read TGTGCCAGCAGCCACAGTTTGAACACTGAAGCTTTCTTT. Its protein product is CASSHSLNTEAFF.

The chain uses TRBV6-5 and TRBJ2-6; D possibly corresponds to TRBD1 (6 bases). Germline assignment: CDR1 MNHEY and CDR2 SVGAGI. The CDR3 is made up of 15 amino acids. Trimming cost V 7 bases and J 2 bases, with 12 bases left between them. CDR3 nucleotides: TGTGCCAGCACCAAGGGGGTCACTGGGGCCAACGTCCTGACTTTC. Translating gives CASTKGVTGANVLTF.